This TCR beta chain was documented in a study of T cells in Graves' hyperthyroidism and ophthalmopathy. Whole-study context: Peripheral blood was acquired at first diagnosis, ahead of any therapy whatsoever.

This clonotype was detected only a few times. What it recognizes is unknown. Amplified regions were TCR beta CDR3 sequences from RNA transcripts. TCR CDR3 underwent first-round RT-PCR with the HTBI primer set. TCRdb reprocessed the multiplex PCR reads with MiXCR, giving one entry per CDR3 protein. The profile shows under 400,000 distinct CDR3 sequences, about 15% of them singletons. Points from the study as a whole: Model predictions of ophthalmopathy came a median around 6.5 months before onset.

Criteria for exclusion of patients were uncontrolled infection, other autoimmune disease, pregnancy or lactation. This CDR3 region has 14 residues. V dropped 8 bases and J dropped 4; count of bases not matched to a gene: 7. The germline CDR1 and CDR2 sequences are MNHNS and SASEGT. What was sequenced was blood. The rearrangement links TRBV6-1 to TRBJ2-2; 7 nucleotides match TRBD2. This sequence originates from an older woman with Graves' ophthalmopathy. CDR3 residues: CASARLAGTGELFF. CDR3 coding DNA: TGTGCCAGCGCGCGACTAGCAGGCACCGGGGAGCTGTTTTTT.